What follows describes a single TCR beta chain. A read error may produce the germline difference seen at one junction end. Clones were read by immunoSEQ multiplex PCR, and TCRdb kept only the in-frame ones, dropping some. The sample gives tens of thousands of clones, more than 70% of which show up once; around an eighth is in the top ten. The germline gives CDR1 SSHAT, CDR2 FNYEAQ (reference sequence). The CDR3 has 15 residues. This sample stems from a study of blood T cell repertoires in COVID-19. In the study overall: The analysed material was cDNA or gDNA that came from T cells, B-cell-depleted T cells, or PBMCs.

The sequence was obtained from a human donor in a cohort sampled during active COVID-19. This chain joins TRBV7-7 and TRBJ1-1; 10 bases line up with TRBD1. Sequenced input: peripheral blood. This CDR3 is CASSCPGQGRTEAFF. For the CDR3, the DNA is TGTGCTAGCAGCTGCCCGGGACAGGGGAGGACTGAAGCTTTCTTT.